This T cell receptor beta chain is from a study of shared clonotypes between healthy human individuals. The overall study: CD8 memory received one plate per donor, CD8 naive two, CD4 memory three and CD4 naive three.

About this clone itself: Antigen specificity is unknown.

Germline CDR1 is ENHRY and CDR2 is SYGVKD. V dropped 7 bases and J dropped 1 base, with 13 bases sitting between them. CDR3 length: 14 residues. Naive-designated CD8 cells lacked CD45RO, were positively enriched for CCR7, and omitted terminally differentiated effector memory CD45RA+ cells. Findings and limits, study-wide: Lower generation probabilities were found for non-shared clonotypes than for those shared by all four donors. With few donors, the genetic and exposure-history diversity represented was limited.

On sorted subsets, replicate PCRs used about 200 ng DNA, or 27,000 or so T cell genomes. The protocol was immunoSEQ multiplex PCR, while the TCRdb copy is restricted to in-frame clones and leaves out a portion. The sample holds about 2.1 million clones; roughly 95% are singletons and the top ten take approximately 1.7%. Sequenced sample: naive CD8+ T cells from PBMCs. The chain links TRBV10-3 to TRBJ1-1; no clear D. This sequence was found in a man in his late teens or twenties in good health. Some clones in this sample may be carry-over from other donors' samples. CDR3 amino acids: CAINIGHPNTEAFF. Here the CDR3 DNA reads TGTGCCATCAACATCGGGCACCCGAACACTGAAGCTTTCTTT.